This TCR beta chain is drawn from a study of blood T cell repertoires in COVID-19. This CDR3 comprises 13 residues. Germline assignment: CDR1 SGHRS and CDR2 YFSETQ. V lost 5 bases to trimming and J lost 1 base, with 9 bases between them. Repertoires were generated with immunoSEQ multiplex PCR, while TCRdb's copy carries only in-frame clones and drops some. The repertoire has approximately 150,000 clones, approximately 93% of them found once; the top ten carry approximately 2%. This TCR was sampled from a woman aged 55-69 years with COVID-19, enrolled during active disease. The rearrangement links TRBV5-1 to TRBJ1-1, with D hard to call. The sample consisted of peripheral blood. CDR3 nucleotides: TGCGCCAGCAGGCGGGCGGAGAACACTGAAGCTTTCTTT. It specifies CASRRAENTEAFF.